This T cell receptor beta chain was retrieved from a study of graft-versus-host responses after intestinal transplantation. CDR1 is SGHRS, CDR2 YFSETQ, per germline. The CDR3 loop spans 16 amino acids. V dropped 1 base and J dropped 0; count of bases not matched to a gene: 2. TCRdb keeps only in-frame clones here, not all; method: immunoSEQ multiplex PCR. The sample has more than 95,000 clones, approximately 84% seen once; the top ten hold 0.7% to 0.9%. Comment on this clone: No antigen is known for it.

The J gene is TRBJ2-2, the V gene TRBV5-1; 8 nucleotides line up with TRBD2. This sequence was found in a human donor who received an intestinal transplant. The sequenced sample was unstimulated CD4+ T cells sorted from spleen or lymph node cells, obtained before intestinal transplant. CDR3 in amino acids: CASSLTSGPNTGELFF. The CDR3 region has the DNA TGCGCCAGCAGCTTGACTAGCGGACCGAACACCGGGGAGCTGTTTTTT.